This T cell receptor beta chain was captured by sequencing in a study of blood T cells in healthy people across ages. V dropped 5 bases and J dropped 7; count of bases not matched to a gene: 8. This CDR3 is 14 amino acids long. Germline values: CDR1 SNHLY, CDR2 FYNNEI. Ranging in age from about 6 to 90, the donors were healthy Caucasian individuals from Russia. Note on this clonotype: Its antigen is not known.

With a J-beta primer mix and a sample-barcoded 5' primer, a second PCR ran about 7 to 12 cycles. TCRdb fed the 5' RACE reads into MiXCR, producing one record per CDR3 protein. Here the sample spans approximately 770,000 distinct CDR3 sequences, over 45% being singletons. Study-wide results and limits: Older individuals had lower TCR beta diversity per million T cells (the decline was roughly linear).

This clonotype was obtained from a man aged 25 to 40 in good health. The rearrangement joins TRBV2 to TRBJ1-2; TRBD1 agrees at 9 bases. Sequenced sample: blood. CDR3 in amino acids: CASSPRTGVFGYTF. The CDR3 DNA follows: TGTGCCAGCAGTCCTCGGACAGGGGTTTTTGGCTACACCTTC.